These 18 T cell receptor beta chains were sequenced from one sample in a study of shared clonotypes between healthy human individuals (dated by TCRdb to the early 2020s). The library was produced with the immunoSEQ multiplex PCR assay. TCRdb retrieved this table from immuneACCESS and kept in-frame rearrangements only. Not all clones are present; in checked studies, unresolved V genes account for under half, and no reason is known for the remainder. The sample table contains about 700,000 clones; only one count was recorded for approximately 79% of them. In total, the top ten clones hold roughly 1.7% of the sample. Sequences were obtained from memory CD4+ T cells sorted from blood. The sample's cell subset or site, from its label and the paper: CD45RA-negative fraction. These receptor sequences come from a woman younger than 45 in good health.

The table lists this clone with a few counts. CDR3 DNA: TGTGCCAGCAGTTCGTGGACTAGCGGGTTATCTGGGGCCAACGTCCTGACTTTC. Amino acid sequence: CASSSWTSGLSGANVLTF. This sequence joins TRBV28 and TRBJ2-6; TRBD2 matches 11 bases. J was trimmed by 1 base and V by 4 bases; bases with no gene match: 6. Germline-derived CDR1 and CDR2 are MDHEN and SYDVKM. The CDR3 spans 18 residues.

This rearrangement joins TRBV7-7 to TRBJ1-2, with 8 bases that match TRBD1. J gave up 0 bases and V 4 bases, and 22 bases lay outside the gene matches. CDR1 is SSHAT and CDR2 is FNYEAQ in the germline V gene (reference sequence). The CDR3 extends over 21 amino acids. CDR3 sequence: CASSSRPQDRGSFRANYGYTF. The CDR3 bases are TGTGCCAGCAGCTCCCGACCCCAAGACAGGGGAAGTTTTAGGGCTAACTATGGCTACACCTTC.

Concerning this clone itself: A much larger clone lies a single base off, so this may be a read error. Other nucleotide sequences from this sample produce the same CDR3. The chain joins TRBV11-2 to TRBJ2-7, with TRBD2 matching over 9 bases. Germline trimming cut 5 bases from V and 0 bases from J; bases unmatched to any gene: 5. In germline, CDR1 is SGHAT, CDR2 FQNNGV. This CDR3 is built from 15 residues. The DNA for the CDR3 is TGTGCCAGCAGCACCTCTAGCGGGACCTCCTACGAGCAGTACTTC. Its translation is CASSTSSGTSYEQYF.

Note on this clone: This clone may be a read error of a much larger clone one base away. At the DNA level, this CDR3 is encoded by other sequences in the same sample as well. The CDR3 protein is CSVVGWSGGNEQYF. For the CDR3, the DNA is TGTAGCGTTGTTGGGTGGTCAGGGGGCAACGAGCAGTACTTC. The rearrangement links TRBV29-1 to TRBJ2-7; TRBD1 aligns across 8 bases. Germline assignment: CDR1 SQVTM and CDR2 ANQGSEA. The CDR3 is 14 residues long.

This clone was picked up a small number of times. V is TRBV11-2 and J is TRBJ2-5; D is perhaps TRBD1 (5 bases). Germline assignment: CDR1 SGHAT and CDR2 FQNNGV. The CDR3 has 14 residues. The V end lost 7 bases, the J end lost 4 bases, and 16 bases lay between the germline ends. This chain's CDR3 is CASTLSRVGETQYF. DNA for the CDR3: TGTGCCAGCACCCTGAGCAGGGTCGGAGAGACCCAGTACTTC.

The gene calls are TRBV11-2 and TRBJ2-3; no firm D call. The germline V and J ends were trimmed by 5 bases and 5 bases, with 8 bases remaining between them. Germline V gene data show CDR1 as SGHAT and CDR2 as FQNNGV. This CDR3 has 12 amino acids. CDR3 coding DNA: TGTGCCAGCAGCCGAGAGGTAGATACGCAGTATTTT. Translated: CASSREVDTQYF. The full variable domain, rest sourced from reference TRBV11-2 and TRBJ2-3, is EAGVAQSPRYKIIEKRQSVAFWCNPISGHATLYWYQQILGQGPKLLIQFQNNGVVDDSQLPKDRFSAERLKGVDSTLKIQPAKLEDSAVYLCASSREVDTQYFGPGTRLTVL.

V is TRBV11-2 and J is TRBJ2-5; no firm D call. CDR3 length: 14 amino acids. The ends were cut back, 1 base at V and 5 bases at J, with 11 bases in the middle. The germline V gene encodes CDR1 SGHAT and CDR2 FQNNGV. CDR3 region: CASSLGPDWETQYF. As DNA, the CDR3 is TGTGCCAGCAGCTTAGGCCCGGATTGGGAGACCCAGTACTTC.

This clone was seen a few times. The gene calls are TRBV30 and TRBJ2-4; no reliable D call. The V end was cut by 5 bases, the J end by 0 bases, with 5 bases between. Germline CDR1 and CDR2: GTSNPN and SVGIG (reference sequence). This CDR3 contains 12 residues. The CDR3 protein is CAWGIAKNIQYF. As DNA, the CDR3 is TGTGCCTGGGGGATAGCCAAAAACATTCAGTACTTC.

The chain joins TRBV5-8 to TRBJ2-1; possible D gene TRBD2, 6 bases. The V and J ends lost 7 bases and 7 bases respectively, with 15 bases between them. Germline V lookup: CDR1 SGHTS, CDR2 YDEGEE. The CDR3 spans 13 residues. CDR3 sequence: CASGGWVRNEQFF. CDR3 sequence (DNA): TGTGCCAGCGGGGGGTGGGTGCGGAATGAGCAGTTCTTC. The complete variable domain, with remaining parts taken from reference TRBV5-8 and TRBJ2-1, reads EAGVTQSPTHLIKTRGQQATLRCSPISGHTSVYWYQQALGLGLQFLLWYDEGEERNRGNFPPRFSGRQFPNYSSELNVNALELEDSALYLCASGGWVRNEQFFGPGTRLTVL.

The V call is TRBV10-3, the J call TRBJ1-2, with 8 nucleotides matching TRBD1. CDR1 ENHRY and CDR2 SYGVKD come from the germline V gene. The CDR3 length is 14 residues. Unmatched junction bases numbered 6, after V lost 5 bases and J lost 4 bases. CDR3 sequence (DNA): TGTGCCATCAGTTTGGACAGGGAGAGCTATGGCTACACCTTC. Amino acids: CAISLDRESYGYTF.

In nucleotides, the CDR3 is TGTGCCAGCAGCTTAACCCCATCAGGGGTGTACACCGGGGAGCTGTTTTTT. This translates into CASSLTPSGVYTGELFF. The chain combines TRBV7-3 with TRBJ2-2; a possible D gene is TRBD1 (6 bases). The CDR3 contains 17 residues. V lost 0 bases, J lost 3 bases, and 14 bases lay in between. Germline-derived CDR1 and CDR2 are SGHTA and FQGTGA.

This clone was observed a few times. The chain carries TRBV5-5 and TRBJ1-1, with D uncertain. The V end lost 4 bases, the J end lost 1 base, and 8 bases lay between the germline ends. The length of the CDR3 is 13 residues. Germline V gene data show CDR1 as SGHKS and CDR2 as YYEKEE (reference sequence). The DNA for the CDR3 is TGTGCCAGCAGCCCCAATCAGAACACTGAAGCTTTCTTT. Protein: CASSPNQNTEAFF.

Points on this clone: Within the sample, other DNA sequences also encode this same CDR3. The chain carries TRBV5-1 and TRBJ2-1, with 8 bases fitting TRBD2. CDR3 size: 15 residues. Germline V lookup: CDR1 SGHRS, CDR2 YFSETQ. After removal of 0 bases from V and 7 bases from J, the junction contained 6 bases not matched to a gene. The CDR3 DNA follows: TGCGCCAGCAGCTTGGTAAGCGGGAGTGGAAATGAGCAGTTCTTC. Protein sequence: CASSLVSGSGNEQFF.

This chain joins TRBV11-2 and TRBJ2-3; D gene unclear. V dropped 1 base and J dropped 0 bases, with 8 bases sitting between them. Germline V gene lookup returns CDR1 SGHAT and CDR2 FQNNGV. The CDR3 is 15 amino acids. The CDR3 nucleotides read TGTGCCAGCAGCTTAGTAAGGTATAGCACAGATACGCAGTATTTT. It yields the protein CASSLVRYSTDTQYF.

This sequence joins TRBV7-8 and TRBJ2-1; tentative D call: TRBD2 (7 bases). The CDR3 runs 14 residues. Trimming removed 10 bases at V and 5 bases at J, with 18 bases between. Germline V gives CDR1 SGHVS, CDR2 FQNEAQ. The CDR3 nucleotides are TGTGCCACCGGGGGGCGGGAGTTTGACAATGAGCAGTTCTTC. This sequence encodes CATGGREFDNEQFF. Variable domain in full (rest from reference TRBV7-8 and TRBJ2-1): GAGVSQSPRYKVAKRGQDVALRCDPISGHVSLFWYQQALGQGPEFLTYFQNEAQLDKSGLPSDRFFAERPEGSVSTLKIQRTQQEDSAVYLCATGGREFDNEQFFGPGTRLTVL.

A few counts support this clone. V usage is TRBV7-9 and J usage is TRBJ1-4; a possible D gene is TRBD1 (6 bases). Germline CDR1 and CDR2: SEHNR and FQNEAQ (reference sequence). The V end was cut by 3 bases, the J end by 8 bases, with 13 bases between. The CDR3 has 14 residues. CDR3 region: CASSFRGGREKLFF. CDR3 sequence (DNA): TGTGCCAGCAGCTTCAGGGGCGGCCGAGAAAAACTGTTTTTT.

CDR3 sequence reads: CAWSPGARTTDTQYF. The CDR3 DNA follows: TGTGCCTGGAGCCCCGGGGCGAGAACCACAGATACGCAGTATTTT. The chain carries TRBV30 and TRBJ2-3; either TRBD1 or TRBD2 may supply D (5 bases each). The length of the CDR3 is 15 residues. Germline V gene sequence: CDR1 GTSNPN, CDR2 SVGIG (reference sequence). Between the trimmed V and J ends, which lost 3 bases and 2 bases, there was a span of 15 bases.

This chain joins TRBV19 and TRBJ1-2, with 7 bases aligning to TRBD1. V shed 1 base and J 5 bases; nucleotides not matched to a gene: 7. The CDR3 extends over 15 amino acids. CDR1 is LNHDA, CDR2 SQIVND, per germline (reference sequence). CDR3 in amino acids: CASSIGDRVNYGYTF. In DNA, the CDR3 is TGTGCCAGTAGTATAGGGGACAGAGTGAATTATGGCTACACCTTC.